The T cell receptor (beta chain) described here comes from a study of post-analysis software for immune sequencing data. Concerning this clonotype itself: The antigen is undetermined.

Whole-study findings and limits: Patients showed TRBV5-6, TRBV5-1 and TRBV20-1 among a handful of TRBV segments more frequent than in controls. By F measure, samples from a shared preparation batch strongly co-clustered.

Unique molecular identifiers were carried by the TCR beta cDNA libraries. TCRdb independently ran MiXCR on the PCR reads; one entry per CDR3 protein. The table includes around 200,000 distinct CDR3 sequences, 29% detected once. The germline V gene has CDR1 SNHLY and CDR2 FYNNEI. V was pared by 4 bases and J by 6 bases, with 17 bases between. The CDR3 spans 15 residues. The TCR originated in a girl between 2 and 17 years old with multiple sclerosis. The sequenced sample was blood. The rearrangement links TRBV2 to TRBJ2-3, with D possibly being TRBD2 (6 bases). This CDR3 is CASSGRDPTQDTQYF. For the CDR3, the DNA is TGTGCCAGCAGTGGGCGGGACCCCACCCAGGATACGCAGTATTTT.